Each of the 15 T cell receptor beta chains below was sequenced from the same sample in a study of vaccination and CD4 T cells after COVID-19. Time point defined: late sampling 161 to 241 days after vaccination in three convalescent patients. The sample's treatment: roughly 10-day PBMC culture with coronavirus spike peptide pools or control peptides (ViraFEST assay). Antigens for these TCRs are unknown. Sequenced with the Oncomine TCR Beta short-read assay was DNA taken from cultured CD4+ T cells. TCRdb recomputed calls from the PCR reads with MiXCR, one row per CDR3 protein. The sample includes around 18,000 distinct CDR3 sequences, about 51% of them seen just once. The sequencing here drew on CD4+ T cells from blood, cultured in vitro, taken about 7 months after SARS-CoV-2 vaccination. Source of these receptors: a human donor who had recovered from COVID-19.

There are a few counts of this clonotype. The chain joins TRBV6-5 to TRBJ2-5, with TRBD1 as a possible D gene (8 bases). This CDR3 has 16 residues. Trimming took off 0 bases at V and 5 bases at J, with 16 bases between the two ends. The germline V gene encodes CDR1 MNHEY and CDR2 SVGAGI. In nucleotides, the CDR3 is TGTGCCAGCAGTTACTCGACGAACAGGGGGGGTGAGACCCAGTACTTC. Encoded protein: CASSYSTNRGGETQYF.

This chain joins TRBV5-1 and TRBJ1-5; no firm D call. The V end lost 0 bases, the J end lost 0 bases, and 7 bases lay between the germline ends. Germline V CDR1 and CDR2: SGHRS, YFSETQ. The CDR3 is 15 residues long. The CDR3 spells CASSLGGNSNQPQHF. In nucleotides, the CDR3 is TGCGCCAGCAGCTTGGGGGGAAATAGCAATCAGCCCCAGCATTTT.

Here the CDR3 reads CASRIGRSAYGYTF. Here the CDR3 DNA reads TGTGCCAGCAGGATTGGGCGATCGGCCTATGGCTACACCTTC. The chain combines TRBV28 with TRBJ1-2; unclear D gene. V was trimmed by 6 bases and J by 4 bases, leaving 15 bases between them. The CDR3 extends over 14 amino acids. From germline, CDR1 is MDHEN and CDR2 SYDVKM.

This chain joins TRBV7-9 and TRBJ2-2; D is possibly TRBD2 (5 bases). The CDR3 is 15 amino acids. V was pared by 5 bases and J by 2 bases, with 12 bases between. Germline CDR1 reads SEHNR; CDR2 reads FQNEAQ (reference sequence). The CDR3 loop is CASSRTGSNTGELFF. CDR3 DNA sequence: TGTGCCAGCAGCCGCACGGGATCAAACACCGGGGAGCTGTTTTTT.

The chain recombines TRBV19 with TRBJ1-1, with a tentative D call TRBD1 (5 bases). The CDR3 contains 11 residues. V was shortened by 7 bases and J by 8 bases, with 11 bases between the two germline ends. Per the germline V gene, CDR1 is LNHDA and CDR2 is SQIVND (reference sequence). The CDR3 nucleotides are TGTGCCAGTAAATATGGGGGAGAAGCTTTCTTT. Translation gives CASKYGGEAFF. Full variable domain (remainder filled in from reference TRBV19 and TRBJ1-1): DGGITQSPKYLFRKEGQNVTLSCEQNLNHDAMYWYRQDPGQGLRLIYYSQIVNDFQKGDIAEGYSVSREKKESFPLTVTSAQKNPTAFYLCASKYGGEAFFGQGTRLTVV.

This clonotype appeared a few times. The chain combines TRBV7-8 with TRBJ1-2, with 9 bases lining up with TRBD1. Germline V gives CDR1 SGHVS, CDR2 FQNEAQ. Trimming at V came to 1 base and at J to 3 bases, leaving 6 bases not matched to a gene. The CDR3 covers 16 residues. The CDR3 nucleotides read TGTGCCAGCAGCTTAGTACCCCGGACAGGGGACTATGGCTACACCTTC. Protein: CASSLVPRTGDYGYTF.

The chain links TRBV28 to TRBJ1-5; TRBD1 agrees at 10 bases. The trim removed 2 bases at V and 5 bases at J, leaving 3 bases unmatched. From germline, CDR1 is MDHEN and CDR2 SYDVKM. The CDR3 is 15 amino acids. The CDR3 region is CASSLDRGPYQPQHF. The CDR3 DNA is TGTGCCAGCAGTTTAGACAGGGGGCCGTATCAGCCCCAGCATTTT.

The chain links TRBV6-1 to TRBJ1-3, with D unclear. This CDR3 has 14 residues. Germline V gene data show CDR1 as MNHNS and CDR2 as SASEGT. With 5 bases removed from V and 2 bases from J, the gap between germline ends came to 10 bases. CDR3: CASSNTLTGNTIYF. The CDR3 coding sequence is TGTGCCAGCAGTAACACACTTACTGGAAACACCATATATTTT.

This chain links TRBV20-1 with TRBJ2-2; the match to TRBD2 covers 15 bases. The CDR3 totals 17 residues. The V and J ends lost 3 bases and 7 bases, in that order; junction bases with no gene match: 9. Germline CDR1 and CDR2: DFQATT and SNEGSKA (reference sequence). In DNA form, the CDR3 reads TGCAGTGCTAGCCCCCCGGGACTAGCGGGAGGAAGCGGGGAGCTGTTTTTT. It encodes CSASPPGLAGGSGELFF.

This chain connects TRBV11-1 to TRBJ1-1, with D tentatively TRBD1 (6 bases). V was clipped by 0 bases and J by 10 bases, with 12 bases between them. Per the germline V gene, CDR1 is SGHAT and CDR2 is FQDESV (reference sequence). CDR3 length: 13 residues. The DNA for the CDR3 is TGTGCCAGCAGCTTAGCCCGACAGGCAAGAGCTTTCTTT. Translating gives CASSLARQARAFF.

This clonotype was seen a few times. V gene TRBV12-3 or TRBV12-4 combines with J gene TRBJ1-2; D is uncertain. CDR3 size: 12 residues. V lost 7 bases and J lost 4, with 10 bases in between. The CDR3 loop reads CASNIHGYGYTF. The CDR3 nucleotides are TGTGCCAGCAACATTCACGGCTATGGCTACACCTTC.

This clonotype was counted between two and nine times. This chain connects TRBV20-1 to TRBJ2-3; D remains unclear. The V and J ends lost 8 bases and 3 bases respectively, with 12 bases between them. The germline V gene encodes CDR1 DFQATT and CDR2 SNEGSKA (reference sequence). The CDR3 spans 12 residues. Here the CDR3 reads CSPWGLTDTQYF. The CDR3 bases are TGCAGTCCCTGGGGTCTGACAGATACGCAGTATTTT.

The chain combines TRBV6-5 with TRBJ2-3, with 8 bases aligning to TRBD2. V lost 2 bases, J lost 0 bases, and 4 bases stayed unmatched. This CDR3 is 16 amino acids long. From germline, CDR1 is MNHEY and CDR2 SVGAGI. DNA of the CDR3: TGTGCCAGCAGTTACGGGAGCGGGGGAAGCACAGATACGCAGTATTTT. Encoded protein: CASSYGSGGSTDTQYF.

A single count supports this clonotype. The chain employs TRBV4-2 and TRBJ2-2; D is perhaps TRBD2 (6 bases). This CDR3 contains 16 residues. The germline CDR1 and CDR2 sequences are LGHNA and YNFKEQ. V shed 1 base and J shed 5 bases, with 14 bases lying between them. The CDR3 nucleotides read TGTGCCAGCAGCCAAGTTCATGGGGGGATGACCGGGGAGCTGTTTTTT. Residues: CASSQVHGGMTGELFF.

This clonotype was seen a few times. The chain recombines TRBV2 with TRBJ1-5, with 9 bases lining up with TRBD1. The germline V gene has CDR1 SNHLY and CDR2 FYNNEI. J gave up 6 bases and V 7 bases, and 7 bases lay outside the gene matches. The CDR3 is made up of 14 amino acids. DNA of the CDR3: TGTGCCAGCAATACAGGGGGCACGGCTCAGCCCCAGCATTTT. It translates to CASNTGGTAQPQHF.